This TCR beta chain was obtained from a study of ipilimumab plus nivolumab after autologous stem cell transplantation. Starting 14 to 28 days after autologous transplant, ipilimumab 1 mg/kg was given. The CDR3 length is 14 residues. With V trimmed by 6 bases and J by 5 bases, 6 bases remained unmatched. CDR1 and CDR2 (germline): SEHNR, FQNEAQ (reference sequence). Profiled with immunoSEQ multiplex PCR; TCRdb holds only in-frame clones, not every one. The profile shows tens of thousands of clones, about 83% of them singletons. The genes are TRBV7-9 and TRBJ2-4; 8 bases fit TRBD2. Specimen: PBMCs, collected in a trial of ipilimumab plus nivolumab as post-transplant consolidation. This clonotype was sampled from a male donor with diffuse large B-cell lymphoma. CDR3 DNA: TGTGCCAGCAGGTCCGGGAGGGCGGAAAACATTCAGTACTTC. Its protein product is CASRSGRAENIQYF.